Listed below are T cell receptor beta chains from one sample, sequenced in a study of CD8+CD57+ T cells in acquired aplastic anemia. Via MiXCR, TCRdb re-called the reads, giving one row per CDR3 protein. The sample carries roughly 170,000 distinct CDR3 sequences, 63% recorded once. The source material was sorted CD4+, CD8+, or CD8+CD57+ T cells (not recorded which) from PBMCs. Receptor source: a human donor in good health. The CDR3 runs from the conserved cysteine through the conserved F or W. D genes are given only for firm matches. Size values are once, few and many counts, or a class for expanded clones, and some rows have none.

cdr3_aa cdr3_nt j_call clone_size d_call v_call
CAISELGLGDSPLHF TGTGCCATCAGTGAGTTGGGCCTGGGTGATTCACCCCTCCACTTT TRBJ1-6 - - TRBV10-3
CSVEDRQGAYEQYF TGCAGCGTTGAAGATAGACAGGGGGCCTACGAGCAGTACTTC TRBJ2-7 - TRBD1 TRBV29-1
CASRGAGEQYF TGTGCCAGCAGGGGGGCCGGTGAGCAGTACTTC TRBJ2-7 - - TRBV12-3/TRBV12-4
CASSGAGTDTGELFF TGTGCCAGTAGTGGAGCAGGGACAGACACCGGGGAGCTGTTTTTT TRBJ2-2 - TRBD1 TRBV19
CASSVDRAVSPLHF TGTGCCAGCAGTGTTGACAGGGCGGTGTCACCCCTCCACTTT TRBJ1-6 - TRBD1 TRBV2
CAIGQATLNSPLHF TGTGCCATCGGGCAGGCAACACTTAATTCACCCCTCCACTTT TRBJ1-6 few - TRBV10-3
CASSQGPRAGEQFF TGTGCCAGCAGTCAGGGCCCCAGGGCTGGTGAGCAGTTCTTC TRBJ2-1 - - TRBV7-2
CASSLTAGGPSTDTQYF TGTGCCAGCAGCCTAACGGCGGGGGGGCCCTCCACAGATACGCAGTATTTT TRBJ2-3 - TRBD2 TRBV7-2
CASSLQAGPTDTQYF TGTGCCAGCAGCTTGCAAGCGGGGCCCACAGATACGCAGTATTTT TRBJ2-3 - TRBD2 TRBV7-2
CASSVDSLTTNYGYTF TGTGCCAGCAGTGTAGACAGTTTGACTACTAACTATGGCTACACTTTC TRBJ1-2 - - TRBV2
CASSWQGTTEAFF TGTGCCAGCAGCTGGCAGGGGACCACTGAAGCTTTCTTT TRBJ1-1 once - TRBV7-6
CASSDGGFGNTEAFF TGTGCCAGCAGCGACGGTGGGTTCGGGAACACTGAAGCTTTCTTT TRBJ1-1 - - TRBV7-3
CASSISGELFF TGTGCCAGCAGCATCAGCGGGGAGCTGTTTTTT TRBJ2-2 - - TRBV11-3
CASSYSGGGTYEQYF TGTGCCAGCAGTTACTCGGGGGGGGGAACCTACGAGCAGTACTTC TRBJ2-7 once TRBD2 TRBV2
CASSNTNEQFF TGTGCCAGCAGCAATACTAATGAGCAGTTCTTC TRBJ2-1 - - TRBV13
CASSRPTGAADTQYF TGTGCCAGCAGCCGACCGACAGGGGCCGCAGATACGCAGTATTTT TRBJ2-3 - TRBD1 TRBV7-3
CAISEVQGAGGYTF TGTGCCATCAGTGAGGTTCAGGGGGCCGGAGGCTACACCTTC TRBJ1-2 - TRBD1 TRBV10-3
CASSAGLAVANEQFF TGTGCCAGCAGCGCAGGACTAGCGGTGGCGAATGAGCAGTTCTTC TRBJ2-1 many TRBD2 TRBV9
CASSYGQGPIYEQYF TGTGCCAGCAGTTACGGGCAGGGACCGATCTACGAGCAGTACTTC TRBJ2-7 many - TRBV6-6
CASSLDRATEQYF TGTGCCAGCAGCTTGGACAGGGCCACCGAGCAGTACTTC TRBJ2-7 - - TRBV5-6
CASSSTLTVNTEAFF TGTGCCAGCAGTTCCACCTTAACAGTGAACACTGAAGCTTTCTTT TRBJ1-1 - - TRBV2
CASTSGGSTDTQYF TGTGCCAGCACCTCGGGTGGCAGCACAGATACGCAGTATTTT TRBJ2-3 many - TRBV12-3/TRBV12-4
CASSLLIGGANVLTF TGTGCCAGCAGCTTATTAATCGGTGGGGCCAACGTCCTGACTTTC TRBJ2-6 - - TRBV7-6
CASSFEPESNQPQHF TGTGCCAGCAGTTTTGAGCCAGAGAGCAATCAGCCCCAGCATTTT TRBJ1-5 many - TRBV12-3/TRBV12-4
CASSQTGTGREQYF TGCGCCAGCAGCCAGACCGGGACAGGGCGCGAGCAGTACTTC TRBJ2-7 - TRBD1 TRBV5-1
CASSFLPQETQYF TGTGCCAGCAGCTTTCTGCCACAAGAGACCCAGTACTTC TRBJ2-5 - - TRBV7-3
CATSDLGRQGYTF TGTGCCACCAGTGATTTGGGGCGCCAGGGGTACACCTTC TRBJ1-2 - - TRBV24-1
CASSSNSGSPLHF TGTGCCAGCAGCTCTAACTCTGGATCACCCCTCCACTTT TRBJ1-6 many - TRBV7-3
CASGQGMSYEQYF TGCGCCAGCGGACAGGGCATGTCGTACGAGCAGTACTTC TRBJ2-7 few TRBD1 TRBV5-1
CASSLGQTGRSDNEQFF TGTGCCAGCAGCTTAGGTCAAACAGGAAGGTCGGACAATGAGCAGTTCTTC TRBJ2-1 - - TRBV7-3
CASSLIDGRETQYF TGTGCCAGCAGCTTAATCGACGGGAGAGAGACCCAGTACTTC TRBJ2-5 few - TRBV7-2
CASSPIPTGRETQYF TGTGCCAGCAGCCCAATCCCTACAGGGAGAGAGACCCAGTACTTC TRBJ2-5 many - TRBV7-9
CASSEARENTEAFF TGTGCCAGCAGTGAGGCGCGGGAGAACACTGAAGCTTTCTTT TRBJ1-1 - - TRBV6-1
CASSQDPAGQETQCF TGCGCCAGCAGCCAAGACCCGGCGGGGCAAGAGACCCAGTGCTTC TRBJ2-5 - - TRBV4-3
CSVDGGKGQPQHF TGCAGCGTTGACGGAGGGAAAGGTCAGCCCCAGCATTTT TRBJ1-5 few - TRBV29-1
CASTLQGAAEAFF TGTGCCAGCACATTACAGGGGGCGGCTGAAGCTTTCTTT TRBJ1-1 many TRBD1 TRBV7-8
CASSQDGQAYGYTF TGCGCCAGCAGCCAAGACGGACAGGCATATGGCTACACCTTC TRBJ1-2 - TRBD1 TRBV4-1
CASSQGLMMNTEAFF TGTGCCAGCAGCCAAGGCTTGATGATGAACACTGAAGCTTTCTTT TRBJ1-1 many - TRBV14
CASSFGSYGYTF TGTGCCAGCAGCTTTGGGTCTTATGGCTACACCTTC TRBJ1-2 - - TRBV7-9
CATGPLLREQYF TGTGCCACAGGACCATTACTACGCGAGCAGTACTTC TRBJ2-7 - - TRBV2
CASSLGGRPTDTQYF TGCGCCAGCAGCTTGGGGGGCAGACCCACAGATACGCAGTATTTT TRBJ2-3 - - TRBV5-1
CASSVSSGRTGELFF TGTGCCAGCAGCGTAAGTTCAGGGAGGACCGGGGAGCTGTTTTTT TRBJ2-2 few - TRBV9
CASSMVGPTEGPTDTQYF TGTGCCAGTAGTATGGTTGGACCAACCGAGGGCCCCACAGATACGCAGTATTTT TRBJ2-3 many - TRBV19
CASSNPGGGDTEAFF TGTGCCAGCAGTAACCCCGGGGGGGGAGACACTGAAGCTTTCTTT TRBJ1-1 - - TRBV25-1
CASSLAGENTEAFF TGTGCCAGCAGTTTGGCAGGGGAAAACACTGAAGCTTTCTTT TRBJ1-1 few - TRBV12-3/TRBV12-4
CASRDAGQWNLYEQYF TGTGCCAGCAGGGACGCGGGACAGTGGAATCTCTACGAGCAGTACTTC TRBJ2-7 - - TRBV2
CAISGRKGGLGEKLFF TGTGCCATCAGTGGCCGTAAGGGTGGGTTGGGTGAAAAACTGTTTTTT TRBJ1-4 - - TRBV10-3
CASSPGPGDYEQYF TGCGCCAGCAGCCCTGGGCCAGGAGACTACGAGCAGTACTTC TRBJ2-7 - - TRBV5-1
CASSEVEGTGGGYTF TGTGCCAGCAGTGAAGTTGAAGGAACAGGGGGCGGCTACACCTTC TRBJ1-2 many TRBD1 TRBV2
CASTPRRGSYNEQFF TGTGCCAGCACCCCCCGGCGGGGTTCCTACAATGAGCAGTTCTTC TRBJ2-1 few - TRBV6-1
CAISGLAGSSTDTQYF TGTGCCATCAGTGGATTAGCGGGGTCTAGCACAGATACGCAGTATTTT TRBJ2-3 - TRBD2 TRBV10-3
CASSVAGGITGELFF TGTGCCAGCAGCGTAGCCGGGGGAATCACCGGGGAGCTGTTTTTT TRBJ2-2 many - TRBV9
CASSISASGDEQFF TGTGCCAGTAGTATTTCGGCTAGCGGTGATGAGCAGTTCTTC TRBJ2-1 few TRBD2 TRBV19
CASNSPDSYEQYF TGTGCCAGCAATAGCCCGGACAGCTACGAGCAGTACTTC TRBJ2-7 many - TRBV28